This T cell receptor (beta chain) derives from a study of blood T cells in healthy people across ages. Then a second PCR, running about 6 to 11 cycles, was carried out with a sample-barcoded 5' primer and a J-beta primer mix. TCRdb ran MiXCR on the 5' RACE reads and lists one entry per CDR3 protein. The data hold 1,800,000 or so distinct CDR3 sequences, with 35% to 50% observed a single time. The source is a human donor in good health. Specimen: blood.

The DNA for the CDR3 is TGCAGCGCCGAGACAGGGGGCGCGGACGAGCAGTACTTC. Its protein product is CSAETGGADEQYF. The rearrangement joins TRBV29-1 to TRBJ2-5, with 10 bases lining up with TRBD1. The J call is doubtful: the DNA matches TRBJ2-7 better. Germline V gene lookup returns CDR1 SQVTM and CDR2 ANQGSEA. The CDR3 is made up of 13 amino acids.